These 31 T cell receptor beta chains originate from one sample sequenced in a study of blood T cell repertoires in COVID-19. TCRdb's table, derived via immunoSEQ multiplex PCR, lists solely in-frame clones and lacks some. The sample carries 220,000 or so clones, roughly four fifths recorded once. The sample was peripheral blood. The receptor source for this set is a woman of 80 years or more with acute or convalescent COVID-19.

This CDR3 reads CASSDSHSNQPQHF. Written as DNA, the CDR3 is TGTGCCAGCAGTGACAGCCATAGCAATCAGCCCCAGCATTTT. V and J are TRBV6-2 or TRBV6-3 and TRBJ1-5; the D gene is possibly TRBD1 (5 bases). V shed 5 bases and J shed 0 bases, with 8 bases lying between them. Germline CDR1 reads MNHEY; CDR2 reads SVGEGT. This CDR3 has 14 residues.

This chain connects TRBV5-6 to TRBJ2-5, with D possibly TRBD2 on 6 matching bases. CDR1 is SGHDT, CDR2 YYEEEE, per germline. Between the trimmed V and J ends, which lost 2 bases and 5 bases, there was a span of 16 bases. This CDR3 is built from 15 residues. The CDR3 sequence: CASSLGGGTGETQYF. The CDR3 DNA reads TGTGCCAGCAGCTTAGGAGGCGGGACGGGGGAGACCCAGTACTTC.

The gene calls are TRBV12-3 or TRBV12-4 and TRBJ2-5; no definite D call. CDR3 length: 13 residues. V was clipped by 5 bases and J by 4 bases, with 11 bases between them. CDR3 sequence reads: CASSPGLIETQYF. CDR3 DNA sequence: TGTGCCAGCAGTCCCGGGTTGATAGAGACCCAGTACTTC.

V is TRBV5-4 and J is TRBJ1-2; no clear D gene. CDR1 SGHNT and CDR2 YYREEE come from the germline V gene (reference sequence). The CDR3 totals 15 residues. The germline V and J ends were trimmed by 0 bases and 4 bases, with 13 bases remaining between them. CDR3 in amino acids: CASSLGTALVYGYTF. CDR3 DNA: TGTGCCAGCAGCTTGGGTACTGCCCTCGTCTATGGCTACACCTTC.

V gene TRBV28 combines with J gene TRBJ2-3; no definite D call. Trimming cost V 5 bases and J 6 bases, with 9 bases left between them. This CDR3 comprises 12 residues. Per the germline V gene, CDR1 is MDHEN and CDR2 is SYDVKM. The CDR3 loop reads CASSKHPDTQYF. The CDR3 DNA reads TGTGCCAGCAGTAAGCACCCCGATACGCAGTATTTT.

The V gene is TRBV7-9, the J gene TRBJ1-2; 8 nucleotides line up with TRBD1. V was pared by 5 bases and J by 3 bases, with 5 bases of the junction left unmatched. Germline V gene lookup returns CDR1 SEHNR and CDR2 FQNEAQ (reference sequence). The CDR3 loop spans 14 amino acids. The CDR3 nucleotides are TGTGCCAGCAGCCTGACAGGGGTGGACTATGGCTACACCTTC. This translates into CASSLTGVDYGYTF.

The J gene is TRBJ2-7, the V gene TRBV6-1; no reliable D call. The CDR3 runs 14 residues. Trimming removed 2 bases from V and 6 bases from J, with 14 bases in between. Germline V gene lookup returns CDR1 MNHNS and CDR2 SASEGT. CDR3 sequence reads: CASSESLVLIEQYF. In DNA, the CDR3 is TGTGCCAGCAGTGAAAGTCTAGTTCTAATCGAGCAGTACTTC.

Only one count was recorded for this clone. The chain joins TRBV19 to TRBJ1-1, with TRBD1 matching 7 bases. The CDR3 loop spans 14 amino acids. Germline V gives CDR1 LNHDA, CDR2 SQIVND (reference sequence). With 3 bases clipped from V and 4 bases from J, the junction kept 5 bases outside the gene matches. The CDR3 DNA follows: TGTGCCAGTAGTATCGGGCAGGGGGGCACTGAAGCTTTCTTT. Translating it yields CASSIGQGGTEAFF.

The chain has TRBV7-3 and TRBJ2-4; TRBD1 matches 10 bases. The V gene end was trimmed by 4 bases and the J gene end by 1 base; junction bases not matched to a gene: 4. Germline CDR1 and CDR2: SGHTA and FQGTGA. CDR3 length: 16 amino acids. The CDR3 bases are TGTGCCAGCAGCTCAGGACAGGGGGGTGCCAAAAACATTCAGTACTTC. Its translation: CASSSGQGGAKNIQYF.

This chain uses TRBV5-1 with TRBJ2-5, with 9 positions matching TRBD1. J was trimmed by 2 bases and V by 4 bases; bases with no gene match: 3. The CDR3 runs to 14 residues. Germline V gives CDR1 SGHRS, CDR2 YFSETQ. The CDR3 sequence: CASSRTGEQETQYF. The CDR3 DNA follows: TGCGCCAGCAGCCGGACAGGGGAACAAGAGACCCAGTACTTC.

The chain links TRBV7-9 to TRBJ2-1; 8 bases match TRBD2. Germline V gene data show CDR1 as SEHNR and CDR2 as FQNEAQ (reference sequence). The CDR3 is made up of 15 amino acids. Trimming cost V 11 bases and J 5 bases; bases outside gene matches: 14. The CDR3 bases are TGTGCCGGGGGACGCGGGACTAGAGGCCACAATGAGCAGTTCTTC. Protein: CAGGRGTRGHNEQFF.

In nucleotides, the CDR3 is TGTGCCAGTAGTATGATGGGACAGATTAGCGGTGAGCAGTTCTTC. This encodes CASSMMGQISGEQFF. This chain joins TRBV19 and TRBJ2-1, with a possible D match to TRBD1 (7 bases). Germline V gene data show CDR1 as LNHDA and CDR2 as SQIVND (reference sequence). V lost 3 bases and J 9 bases, leaving 18 bases between the germline ends. The length of the CDR3 is 15 residues.

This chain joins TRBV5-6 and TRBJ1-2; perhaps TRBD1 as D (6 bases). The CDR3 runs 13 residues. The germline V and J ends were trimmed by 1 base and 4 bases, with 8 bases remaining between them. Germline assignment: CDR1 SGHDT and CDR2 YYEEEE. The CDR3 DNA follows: TGTGCCAGCAGCTTGCAGGGGCCCTATGGCTACACCTTC. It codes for CASSLQGPYGYTF.

CDR3 in DNA: TGTGCCAGCAGTTACGAGTCAAACAATGAGCAGTTCTTC. This sequence encodes CASSYESNNEQFF. The gene calls are TRBV6-2 or TRBV6-3 and TRBJ2-1; D remains unclear. Germline V gene lookup returns CDR1 MNHEY and CDR2 SVGEGT. Trimming shortened V by 2 bases and J by 5 bases, and 7 bases separated the two germline ends. This CDR3 region has 13 residues.

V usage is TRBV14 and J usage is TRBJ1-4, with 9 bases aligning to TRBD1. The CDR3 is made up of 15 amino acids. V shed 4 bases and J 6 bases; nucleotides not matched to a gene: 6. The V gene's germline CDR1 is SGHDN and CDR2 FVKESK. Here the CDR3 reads CASSRPGQGYEKLFF. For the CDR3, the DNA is TGTGCCAGCAGCCGCCCGGGACAGGGATATGAAAAACTGTTTTTT.

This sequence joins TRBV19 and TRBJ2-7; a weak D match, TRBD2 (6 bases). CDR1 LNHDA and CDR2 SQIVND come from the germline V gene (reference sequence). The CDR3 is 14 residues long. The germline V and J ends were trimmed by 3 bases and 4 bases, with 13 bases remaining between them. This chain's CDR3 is CASSIRRDPYEQYF. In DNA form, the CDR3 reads TGTGCCAGTAGTATCAGGCGGGATCCGTACGAGCAGTACTTC. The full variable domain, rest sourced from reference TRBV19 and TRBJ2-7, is DGGITQSPKYLFRKEGQNVTLSCEQNLNHDAMYWYRQDPGQGLRLIYYSQIVNDFQKGDIAEGYSVSREKKESFPLTVTSAQKNPTAFYLCASSIRRDPYEQYFGPGTRLTVT.

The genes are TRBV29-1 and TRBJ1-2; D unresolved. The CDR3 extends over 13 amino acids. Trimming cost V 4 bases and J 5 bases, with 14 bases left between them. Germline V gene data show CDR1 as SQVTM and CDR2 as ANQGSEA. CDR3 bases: TGCAGCGTTGTGTGGGAGAGCTTTTATGGCTACACCTTC. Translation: CSVVWESFYGYTF.

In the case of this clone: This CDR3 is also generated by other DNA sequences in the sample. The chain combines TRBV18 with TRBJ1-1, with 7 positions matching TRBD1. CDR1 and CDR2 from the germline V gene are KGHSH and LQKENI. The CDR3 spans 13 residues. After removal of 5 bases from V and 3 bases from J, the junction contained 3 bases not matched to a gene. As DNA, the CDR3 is TGTGCCAGCTCAAGAGGACAGGACACTGAAGCTTTCTTT. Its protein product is CASSRGQDTEAFF.

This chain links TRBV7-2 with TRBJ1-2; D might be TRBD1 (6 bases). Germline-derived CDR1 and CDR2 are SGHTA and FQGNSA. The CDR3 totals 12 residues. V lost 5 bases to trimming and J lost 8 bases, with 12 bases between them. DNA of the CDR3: TGTGCCAGCAGCCTACCCCAGGGGGGCTACACCTTC. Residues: CASSLPQGGYTF.

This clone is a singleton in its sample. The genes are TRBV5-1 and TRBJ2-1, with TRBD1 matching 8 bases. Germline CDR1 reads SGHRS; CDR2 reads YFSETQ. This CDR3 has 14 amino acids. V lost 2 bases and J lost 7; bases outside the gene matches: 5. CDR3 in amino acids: CASSFDRGGNEQFF. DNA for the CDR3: TGCGCCAGCAGCTTTGACAGGGGCGGAAATGAGCAGTTCTTC. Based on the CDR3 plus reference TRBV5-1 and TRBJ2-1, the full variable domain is KAGVTQTPRYLIKTRGQQVTLSCSPISGHRSVSWYQQTPGQGLQFLFEYFSETQRNKGNFPGRFSGRQFSNSRSEMNVSTLELGDSALYLCASSFDRGGNEQFFGPGTRLTVL.

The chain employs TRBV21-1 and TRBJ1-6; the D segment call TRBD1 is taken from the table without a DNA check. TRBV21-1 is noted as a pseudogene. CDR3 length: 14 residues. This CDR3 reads CASSMGAANSPLHF. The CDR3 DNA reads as TGTGCCAGCAGCATGGGGGCCGCGAATTCACCCCTCCACTTT.

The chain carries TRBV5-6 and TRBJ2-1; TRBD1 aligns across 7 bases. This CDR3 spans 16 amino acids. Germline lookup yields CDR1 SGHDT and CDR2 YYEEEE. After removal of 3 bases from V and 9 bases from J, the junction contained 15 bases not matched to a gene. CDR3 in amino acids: CASSWLPGQTVLEQFF. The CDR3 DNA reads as TGTGCCAGCAGCTGGCTACCGGGACAGACAGTACTTGAGCAGTTCTTC.

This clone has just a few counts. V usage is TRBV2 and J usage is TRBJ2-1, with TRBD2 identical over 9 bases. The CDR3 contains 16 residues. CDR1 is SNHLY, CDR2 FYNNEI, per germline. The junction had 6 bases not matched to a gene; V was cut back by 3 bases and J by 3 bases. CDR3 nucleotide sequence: TGTGCCAGCAGTGATCTCCCTAGCGGGATCTACAATGAGCAGTTCTTC. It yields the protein CASSDLPSGIYNEQFF.

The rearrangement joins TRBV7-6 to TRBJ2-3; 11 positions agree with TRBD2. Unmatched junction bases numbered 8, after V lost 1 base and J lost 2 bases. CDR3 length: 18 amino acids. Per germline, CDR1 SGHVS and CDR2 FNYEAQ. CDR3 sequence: CASSLGAISGGATDTQYF. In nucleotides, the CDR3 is TGTGCCAGCAGCTTAGGCGCGATTAGCGGGGGGGCCACAGATACGCAGTATTTT.

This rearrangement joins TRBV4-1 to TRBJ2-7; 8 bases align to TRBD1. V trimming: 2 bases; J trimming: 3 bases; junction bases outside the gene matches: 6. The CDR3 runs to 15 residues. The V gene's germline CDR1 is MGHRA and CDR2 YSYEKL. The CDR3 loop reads CASSQLLDRDYEQYF. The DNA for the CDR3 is TGCGCCAGCAGCCAACTATTGGACAGGGACTACGAGCAGTACTTC.

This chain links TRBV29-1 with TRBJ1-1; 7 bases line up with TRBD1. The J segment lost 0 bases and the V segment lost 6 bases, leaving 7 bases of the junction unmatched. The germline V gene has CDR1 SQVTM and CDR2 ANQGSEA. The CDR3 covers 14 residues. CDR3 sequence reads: CSVGKGALNTEAFF. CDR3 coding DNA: TGCAGCGTGGGAAAGGGGGCTTTGAACACTGAAGCTTTCTTT.

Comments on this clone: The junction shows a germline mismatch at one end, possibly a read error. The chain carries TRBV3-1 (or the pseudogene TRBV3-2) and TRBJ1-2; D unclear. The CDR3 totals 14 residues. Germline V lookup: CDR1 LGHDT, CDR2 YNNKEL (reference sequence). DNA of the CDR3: TGTGCCAGCAGTCAAGTATCGGGTAACTATGGCTACACCTTC. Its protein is CASSQVSGNYGYTF.

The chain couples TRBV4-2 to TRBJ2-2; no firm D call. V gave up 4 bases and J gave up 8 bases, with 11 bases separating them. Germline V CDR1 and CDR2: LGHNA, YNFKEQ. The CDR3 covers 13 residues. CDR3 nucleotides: TGTGCCAGCAGCCCGGTCCAACCAGGGGAGCTGTTTTTT. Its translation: CASSPVQPGELFF.

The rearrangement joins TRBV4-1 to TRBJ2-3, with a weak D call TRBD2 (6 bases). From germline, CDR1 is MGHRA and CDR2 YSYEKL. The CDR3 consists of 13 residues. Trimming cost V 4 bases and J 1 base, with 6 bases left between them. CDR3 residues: CASSRRGTDTQYF. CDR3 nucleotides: TGCGCCAGCAGCCGGAGGGGCACAGATACGCAGTATTTT.

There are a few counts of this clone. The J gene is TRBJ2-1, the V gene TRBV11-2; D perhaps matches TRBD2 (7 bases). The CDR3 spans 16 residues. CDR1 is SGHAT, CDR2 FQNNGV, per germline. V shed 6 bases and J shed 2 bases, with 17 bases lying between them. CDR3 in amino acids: CASSMISGGAYNEQFF. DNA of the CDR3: TGTGCCAGCAGTATGATTTCGGGGGGCGCCTACAATGAGCAGTTCTTC.

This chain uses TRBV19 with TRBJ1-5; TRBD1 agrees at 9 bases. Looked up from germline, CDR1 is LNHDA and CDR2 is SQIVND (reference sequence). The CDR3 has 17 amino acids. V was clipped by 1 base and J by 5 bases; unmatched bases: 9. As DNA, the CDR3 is TGTGCCAGTAGTATAGCGCGGTTGGGACAGGGCGATCAGCCCCAGCATTTT. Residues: CASSIARLGQGDQPQHF.